This T cell receptor beta chain was recovered during a study of CD8+CD57+ T cells in acquired aplastic anemia. Study background: Mean yield of DNA from sorted CD4+ and CD8+ cells was approximately 3 ug.

In its sample, this clonotype was seen once. Using genomic DNA as the template, TCR beta VDJ and CDR3 profiling was carried out. Each CDR3 protein is one row after TCRdb ran MiXCR on the reads. The table records some 200,000 distinct CDR3 sequences, around 49% of them present only once. Trimming cost V 6 bases and J 5 bases, with 10 bases left between them. Germline CDR1 reads LNHDA; CDR2 reads SQIVND (reference sequence). The CDR3 consists of 12 residues. The patients chosen for sequencing had shown expansion of CD8+CD57+ cells (detected by flow cytometry). The rearrangement uses TRBV19 and TRBJ1-2, with D uncertain. This receptor was identified in a human donor with aplastic anemia. Material: sorted CD4+, CD8+, or CD8+CD57+ T cells (not recorded which) from PBMCs. The CDR3: CASRDLAYGYTF. The CDR3, as DNA: TGTGCCAGTAGGGATCTCGCGTATGGCTACACCTTC.